One T cell receptor (beta chain) is described in this entry. This clone appeared a single time. This receptor's antigen is unknown. The record has no base qualities; no much larger clone is one base away. Genomic DNA was extracted from sorted cells with the Quick-DNA Microprep Kit. Amplification of TCRbeta DNA was done with the immunoSEQ hsTCRbeta kit, following the protocol from the manufacturer. An Illumina MiSeq instrument was used to sequence the TCRbeta libraries. The original pipeline was this. Once out-of-frame sequences had been removed, a few million distinct TCRbeta sequences were left, which works out to an average of about 67,000 per individual. Each individual was scored using the number of 150 to 200 previously reported CMV-associated TCRbeta sequences that the individual carried and the total number of productive distinct TCRbeta sequences. A beta-binomial model was reimplemented in Python, and random forests from scikit-learn, run with default parameters, were trained on data from the US cohort. On the Belgian cohort, classifier performance was reported as the median AUC, along with percentile confidence intervals, across 10,000 bootstrap iterations. Drawn from immuneACCESS, this table holds only the in-frame rearrangements with V and J called that TCRdb kept. Clones are partly lost; checked studies trace under half to an unresolved V gene and leave the rest unexplained. The DNA gave D and trimming, while V, J and clone size come from that table. In all, the sample holds about 61,000 clones, and around 83% of those were seen once. Roughly 0.95% of the sample rests with the top ten.

This sample is drawn from a study of memory CD4+ T cells and cytomegalovirus serostatus (dated by TCRdb to the late 2010s). Regarding the study in general: A total of some 33 healthy Belgian adults, of whom 9 were CMV seropositive and approximately 24 were CMV seronegative, were included in the cohort. To replicate a published TCR-based CMV serostatus classifier, the study sequenced CD4+ memory TCRbeta repertoires from a Belgian cohort whose cytomegalovirus serostatus was known.

The V and J ends are trimmed by 3 bases and 5 bases, leaving 10 bases between them. Including cysteine and phenylalanine, the CDR3 has 14 amino acids. The CDR3 DNA has 42 bases and is translated from base 1. Based on the germline V gene, the CDR1 and CDR2 sequences are MDHEN and SYDVKM. Overall study results and their limits: Only CD4+CD45RO+ memory cells were sequenced, in contrast to the original study, in which naive and memory CD4+ and CD8+ populations were covered. Among the approximately 160 previously reported CMV-associated TCRbeta sequences, over 65 showed up in the CD4+ memory repertoires, with each one found in between one and five individuals. On the Belgian cohort, the classifier based on the original framework reached a median bootstrapped AUC of roughly 0.96, with a 95% CI of 0.76-1.00. CMV serostatus prediction reached a median bootstrapped AUC of 0.95 with the original framework and just under 0.93 with a US-trained random forest. Results were interpreted as suggesting that the CMV-associated TCR signature is largely present in the CD4+ memory repertoire.

A FACSAria II was used to sort memory CD4+ T cells, defined as single viable CD3+CD4+CD8-CD45RO+ cells. CMV serostatus was assessed using a Roche Elecsys assay, by which serum IgG against CMV pp150, pp28, p38 and p52 was detected. After the samples were thawed, total CD4+ T cells were enriched through positive selection using CD4 magnetic microbeads. Samples originated from another study that specifically interrogated the CD4+ T cell memory repertoire. Peripheral blood mononuclear cells were isolated and cryopreserved following standard operating procedures; serum was stored at -80 °C. The staining used CD3-PerCP (BW264/56), CD4-APC (RPA-T4), CD45RO-PE (UCHT1) and CD8-Pacific Orange (3B5) antibodies, and Sytox blue was used to exclude non-viable cells.

Sequencing used memory CD4+ T cells from blood. This sequence originates from an adult in good health and CMV-seronegative. The chain is assembled from TRBV28 and TRBJ2-2; the D gene remains uncertain. The CDR3: CASSLFPRTGELFF. The DNA sequence is TGTGCCAGCAGTTTGTTCCCAAGGACCGGGGAGCTGTTTTTT. Beyond the CDR3, the reference TRBV28 and TRBJ2-2 genes provide the residues; the full variable domain reads: DVKVTQSSRYLVKRTGEKVFLECVQDMDHENMFWYRQDPGLGLRLIYFSYDVKMKEKGDIPEGYSVSREKKERFSLILESASTNQTSMYLCASSLFPRTGELFFGEGSRLTVL.